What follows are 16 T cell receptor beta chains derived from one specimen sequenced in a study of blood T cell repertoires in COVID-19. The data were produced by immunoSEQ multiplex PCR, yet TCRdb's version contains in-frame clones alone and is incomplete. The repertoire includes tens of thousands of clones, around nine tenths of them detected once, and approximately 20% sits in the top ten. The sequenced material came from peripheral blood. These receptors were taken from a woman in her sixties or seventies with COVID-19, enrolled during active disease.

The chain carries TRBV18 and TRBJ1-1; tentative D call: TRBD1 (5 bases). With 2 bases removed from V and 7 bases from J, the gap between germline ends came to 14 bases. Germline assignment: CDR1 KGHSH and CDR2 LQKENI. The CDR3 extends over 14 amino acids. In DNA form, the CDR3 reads TGTGCCAGCTCACCAGTGGAGGGACCCGGTGAAGCTTTCTTT. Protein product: CASSPVEGPGEAFF. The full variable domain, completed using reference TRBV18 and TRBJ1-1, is NAGVMQNPRHLVRRRGQEARLRCSPMKGHSHVYWYRQLPEEGLKFMVYLQKENIIDESGMPKERFSAEFPKEGPSILRIQQVVRGDSAAYFCASSPVEGPGEAFFGQGTRLTVV.

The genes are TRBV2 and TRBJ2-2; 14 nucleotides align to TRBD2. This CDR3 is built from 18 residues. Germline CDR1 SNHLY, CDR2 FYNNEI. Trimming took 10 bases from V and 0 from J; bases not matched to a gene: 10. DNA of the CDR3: TGTGCCATTCCCGGGACTAGCGGGGGACTGGCGAACACCGGGGAGCTGTTTTTT. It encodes CAIPGTSGGLANTGELFF.

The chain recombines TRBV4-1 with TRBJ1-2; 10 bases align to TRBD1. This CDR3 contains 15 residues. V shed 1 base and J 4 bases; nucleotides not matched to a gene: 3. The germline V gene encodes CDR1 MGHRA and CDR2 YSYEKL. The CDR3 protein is CASSQGGQGPYGYTF. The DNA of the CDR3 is TGCGCCAGCAGCCAAGGGGGACAGGGGCCCTATGGCTACACCTTC.

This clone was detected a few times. CDR3 sequence (DNA): TGTGCCAGCAGCTTAGAGGGTGACAGGGTTTACTATGGCTACACCTTC. The encoded protein is CASSLEGDRVYYGYTF. J is TRBJ1-2 and V is TRBV7-9, with 7 nucleotides matching TRBD1. Germline V gives CDR1 SEHNR, CDR2 FQNEAQ (reference sequence). V shed 1 base and J 3 bases; nucleotides not matched to a gene: 8. The length of the CDR3 is 16 residues.

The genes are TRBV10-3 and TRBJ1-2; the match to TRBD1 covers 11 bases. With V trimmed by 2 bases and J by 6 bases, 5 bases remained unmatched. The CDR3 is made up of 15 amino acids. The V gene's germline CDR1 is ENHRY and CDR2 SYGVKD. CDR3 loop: CAISEGDRGVHGYTF. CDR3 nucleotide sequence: TGTGCCATCAGTGAGGGGGACAGGGGGGTTCATGGCTACACCTTC.

The CDR3: CASSDGQDRLGGYTF. The CDR3 region has the DNA TGTGCCAGCAGTGATGGACAGGATCGTCTGGGTGGCTACACCTTC. This chain joins TRBV2 and TRBJ1-2, with 7 bases that match TRBD1. The CDR3 has 15 amino acids. Germline CDR1 is SNHLY and CDR2 is FYNNEI. V was pared by 3 bases and J by 7 bases, with 11 bases of the junction left unmatched.

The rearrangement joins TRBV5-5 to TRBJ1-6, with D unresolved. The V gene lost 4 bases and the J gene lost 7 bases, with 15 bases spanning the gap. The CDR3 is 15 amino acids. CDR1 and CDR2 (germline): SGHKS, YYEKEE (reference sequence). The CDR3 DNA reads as TGTGCCAGCAGCCAACCAAGGTTGAGGAATTCACCCCTCCACTTT. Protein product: CASSQPRLRNSPLHF.

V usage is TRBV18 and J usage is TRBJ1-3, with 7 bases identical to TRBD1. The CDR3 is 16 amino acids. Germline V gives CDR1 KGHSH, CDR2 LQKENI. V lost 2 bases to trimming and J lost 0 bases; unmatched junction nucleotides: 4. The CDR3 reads CASSPSTGPSGNTIYF. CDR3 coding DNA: TGTGCCAGCTCACCATCGACAGGGCCCTCTGGAAACACCATATATTTT.

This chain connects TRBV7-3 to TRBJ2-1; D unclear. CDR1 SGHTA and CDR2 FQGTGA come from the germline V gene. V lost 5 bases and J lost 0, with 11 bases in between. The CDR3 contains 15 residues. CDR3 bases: TGTGCCAGCAGCCGATCTCGCGCCTCCTACAATGAGCAGTTCTTC. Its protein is CASSRSRASYNEQFF.

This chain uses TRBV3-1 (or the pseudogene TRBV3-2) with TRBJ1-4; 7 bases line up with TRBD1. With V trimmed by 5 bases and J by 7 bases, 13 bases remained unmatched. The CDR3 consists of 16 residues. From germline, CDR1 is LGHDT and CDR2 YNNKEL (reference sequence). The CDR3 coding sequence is TGTGCCAGCAGCAAATTCCGGGACAGAGAGGTTGAAAAACTGTTTTTT. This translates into CASSKFRDREVEKLFF.

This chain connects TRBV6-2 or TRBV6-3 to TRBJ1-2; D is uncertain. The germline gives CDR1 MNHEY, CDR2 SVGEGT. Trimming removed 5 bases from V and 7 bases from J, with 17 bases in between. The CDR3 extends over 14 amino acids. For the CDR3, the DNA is TGTGCCAGCAGTGACACCCTAGGAGCGGGTGGCTACACCTTC. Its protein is CASSDTLGAGGYTF.

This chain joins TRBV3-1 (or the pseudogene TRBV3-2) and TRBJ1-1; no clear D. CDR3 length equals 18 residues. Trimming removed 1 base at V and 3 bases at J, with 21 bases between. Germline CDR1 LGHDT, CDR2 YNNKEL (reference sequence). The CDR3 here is CASSQVSPGLKADTEAFF. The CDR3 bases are TGTGCCAGCAGCCAAGTTAGTCCGGGCCTTAAAGCGGACACTGAAGCTTTCTTT.

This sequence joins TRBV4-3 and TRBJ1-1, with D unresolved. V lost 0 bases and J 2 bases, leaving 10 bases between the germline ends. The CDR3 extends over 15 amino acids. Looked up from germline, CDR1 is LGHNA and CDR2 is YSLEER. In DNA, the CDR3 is TGCGCCAGCAGCCAAGATCTTACATCTAACACTGAAGCTTTCTTT. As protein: CASSQDLTSNTEAFF.

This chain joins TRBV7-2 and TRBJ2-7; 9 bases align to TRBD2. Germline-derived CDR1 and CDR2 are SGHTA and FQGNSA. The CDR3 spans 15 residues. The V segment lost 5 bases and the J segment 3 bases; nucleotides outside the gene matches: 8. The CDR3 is CASSVGLAGIYEQYF. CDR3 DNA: TGTGCCAGCAGCGTTGGGCTAGCGGGGATCTACGAGCAGTACTTC.

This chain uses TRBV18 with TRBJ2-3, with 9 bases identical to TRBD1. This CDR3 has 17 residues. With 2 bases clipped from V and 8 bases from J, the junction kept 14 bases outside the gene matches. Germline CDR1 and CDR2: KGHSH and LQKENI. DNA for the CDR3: TGTGCCAGCTCACCAATTATGGCGAGACAGGGGGAAGGTACGCAGTATTTT. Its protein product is CASSPIMARQGEGTQYF.

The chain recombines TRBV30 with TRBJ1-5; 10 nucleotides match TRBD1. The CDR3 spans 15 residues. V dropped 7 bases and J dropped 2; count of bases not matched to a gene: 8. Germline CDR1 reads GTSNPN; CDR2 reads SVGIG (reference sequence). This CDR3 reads CAFTTGGGGNQPQHF. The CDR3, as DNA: TGTGCCTTTACGACAGGGGGCGGAGGCAATCAGCCCCAGCATTTT.